Below, one T cell receptor (beta chain) is given with its context. Its antigen is still unknown. Trimming left V 3 bases short and J 7 bases short, with 16 bases between. From germline, CDR1 is LNHDA and CDR2 SQIVND (reference sequence). The CDR3 is made up of 14 amino acids. This entry belongs to a study of shared clonotypes between healthy human individuals. Notes on the study in general: Generally, naive subsets (rather than memory subsets) showed larger estimated richness. Measured sharing among donors was expected to vary with sequencing depth.

Into CD45RA+ naive and CD45RA-negative memory subsets, the CD4+ cells were split. Here immunoSEQ multiplex PCR was the method, and the copy in TCRdb shows in-frame clones only, minus some. The sample contains about 1,500,000 clones, over 95% of which appear only once. Sample: naive CD4+ T cells sorted from blood. The subset is: CD45RA+ positively selected. The chain links TRBV19 to TRBJ2-7, with a tentative D call TRBD2 (6 bases). The clonotype was recovered from a man in his thirties or forties in good health. The CDR3 bases are TGTGCCAGTAGTATCTTGGAGGGACGGGGAGAGCAGTACTTC. It specifies CASSILEGRGEQYF.